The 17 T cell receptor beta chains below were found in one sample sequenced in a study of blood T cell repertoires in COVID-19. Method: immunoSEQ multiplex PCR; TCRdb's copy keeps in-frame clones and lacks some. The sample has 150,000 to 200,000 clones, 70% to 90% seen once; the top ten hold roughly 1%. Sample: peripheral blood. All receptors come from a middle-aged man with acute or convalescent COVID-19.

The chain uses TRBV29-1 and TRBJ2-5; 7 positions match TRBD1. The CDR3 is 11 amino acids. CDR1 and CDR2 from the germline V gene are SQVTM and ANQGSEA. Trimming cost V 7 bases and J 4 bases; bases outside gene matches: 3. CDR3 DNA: TGCAGCGAGGGGGCTGGAGAGACCCAGTACTTC. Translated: CSEGAGETQYF.

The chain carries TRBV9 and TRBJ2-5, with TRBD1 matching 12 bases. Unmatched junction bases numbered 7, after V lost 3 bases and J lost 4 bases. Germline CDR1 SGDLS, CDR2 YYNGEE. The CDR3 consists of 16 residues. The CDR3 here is CASSAGTGGFGETQYF. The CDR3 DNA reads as TGTGCCAGCAGCGCCGGGACAGGGGGCTTTGGAGAGACCCAGTACTTC.

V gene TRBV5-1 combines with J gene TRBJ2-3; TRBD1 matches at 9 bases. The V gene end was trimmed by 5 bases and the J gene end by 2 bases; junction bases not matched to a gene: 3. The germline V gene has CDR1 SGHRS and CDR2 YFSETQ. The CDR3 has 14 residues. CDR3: CASRQGADTDTQYF. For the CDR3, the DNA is TGCGCCAGCAGACAGGGGGCCGACACAGATACGCAGTATTTT. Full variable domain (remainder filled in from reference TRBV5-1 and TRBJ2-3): KAGVTQTPRYLIKTRGQQVTLSCSPISGHRSVSWYQQTPGQGLQFLFEYFSETQRNKGNFPGRFSGRQFSNSRSEMNVSTLELGDSALYLCASRQGADTDTQYFGPGTRLTVL.

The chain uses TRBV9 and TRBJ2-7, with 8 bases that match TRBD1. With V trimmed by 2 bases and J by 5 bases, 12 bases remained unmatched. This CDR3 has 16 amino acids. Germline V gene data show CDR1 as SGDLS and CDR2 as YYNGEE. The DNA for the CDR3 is TGTGCCAGCAGCGTGGGGGACAGGAAAGGCCTCCACGAGCAGTACTTC. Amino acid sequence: CASSVGDRKGLHEQYF.

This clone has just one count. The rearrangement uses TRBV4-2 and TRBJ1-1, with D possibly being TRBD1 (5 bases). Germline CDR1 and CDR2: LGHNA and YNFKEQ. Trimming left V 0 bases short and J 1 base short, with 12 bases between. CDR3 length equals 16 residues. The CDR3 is CASSQEKGQGNTEAFF. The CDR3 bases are TGTGCCAGCAGCCAAGAAAAGGGGCAGGGGAACACTGAAGCTTTCTTT.

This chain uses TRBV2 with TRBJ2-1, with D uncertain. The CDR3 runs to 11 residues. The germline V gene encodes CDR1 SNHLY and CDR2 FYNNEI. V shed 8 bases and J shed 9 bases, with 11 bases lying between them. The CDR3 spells CASEQRGEQFF. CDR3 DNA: TGTGCCAGCGAGCAGAGAGGTGAGCAGTTCTTC. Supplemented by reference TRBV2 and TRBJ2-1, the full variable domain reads EPEVTQTPSHQVTQMGQEVILRCVPISNHLYFYWYRQILGQKVEFLVSFYNNEISEKSEIFDDQFSVERPDGSNFTLKIRSTKLEDSAMYFCASEQRGEQFFGPGTRLTVL.

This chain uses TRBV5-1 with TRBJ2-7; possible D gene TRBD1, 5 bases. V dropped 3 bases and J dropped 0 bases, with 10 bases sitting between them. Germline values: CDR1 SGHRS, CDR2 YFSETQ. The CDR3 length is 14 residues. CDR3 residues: CASSWQGSSYEQYF. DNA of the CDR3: TGCGCCAGCAGCTGGCAGGGAAGCTCCTACGAGCAGTACTTC.

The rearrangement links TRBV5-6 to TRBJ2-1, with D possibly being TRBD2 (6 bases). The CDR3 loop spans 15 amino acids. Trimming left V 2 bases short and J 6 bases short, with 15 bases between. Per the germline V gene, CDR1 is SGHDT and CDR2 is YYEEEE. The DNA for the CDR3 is TGTGCCAGCAGCTTTGGGATAGCGGTTCTCAATGAGCAGTTCTTC. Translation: CASSFGIAVLNEQFF.

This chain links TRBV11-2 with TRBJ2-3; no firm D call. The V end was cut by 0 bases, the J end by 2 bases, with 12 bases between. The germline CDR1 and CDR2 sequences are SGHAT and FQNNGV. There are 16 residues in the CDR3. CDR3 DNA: TGTGCCAGCAGCTTAGAATTCCAGGCCGACACAGATACGCAGTATTTT. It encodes CASSLEFQADTDTQYF.

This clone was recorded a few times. The CDR3 nucleotides are TGTGCCAGCAGTTTCGCCGGGGAGCTGTTTTTT. Protein sequence: CASSFAGELFF. This rearrangement joins TRBV27 to TRBJ2-2; D gene ambiguous. The V and J ends lost 3 bases and 6 bases respectively, with 2 bases between them. Per germline, CDR1 MNHEY and CDR2 SMNVEV (reference sequence). CDR3 length equals 11 residues.

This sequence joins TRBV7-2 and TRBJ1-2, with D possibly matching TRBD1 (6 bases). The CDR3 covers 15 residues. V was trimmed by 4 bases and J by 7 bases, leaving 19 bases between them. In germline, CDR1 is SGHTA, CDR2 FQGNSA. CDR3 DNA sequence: TGTGCCAGCAGCTCTCAGGGGAGTGAGGTCGGTGGCTACACCTTC. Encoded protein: CASSSQGSEVGGYTF.

This chain's CDR3 is CASSLGGGATYGYTF. DNA of the CDR3: TGTGCCAGCAGCTTAGGGGGAGGGGCGACCTATGGCTACACCTTC. This chain connects TRBV7-2 to TRBJ1-2, with D perhaps TRBD1 (5 bases). V lost 1 base and J lost 4, with 13 bases in between. The germline V gene has CDR1 SGHTA and CDR2 FQGNSA. CDR3 length: 15 amino acids.

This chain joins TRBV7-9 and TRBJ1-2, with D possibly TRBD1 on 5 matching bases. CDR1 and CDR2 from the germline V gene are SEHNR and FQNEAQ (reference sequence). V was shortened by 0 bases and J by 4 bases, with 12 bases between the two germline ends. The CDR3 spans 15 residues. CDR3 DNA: TGTGCCAGCAGCTTAGCAGGTACAGGCAGCTATGGCTACACCTTC. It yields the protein CASSLAGTGSYGYTF. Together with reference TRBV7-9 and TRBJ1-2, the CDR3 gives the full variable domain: DTGVSQNPRHKITKRGQNVTFRCDPISEHNRLYWYRQTLGQGPEFLTYFQNEAQLEKSRLLSDRFSAERPKGSFSTLEIQRTEQGDSAMYLCASSLAGTGSYGYTFGSGTRLTVV.

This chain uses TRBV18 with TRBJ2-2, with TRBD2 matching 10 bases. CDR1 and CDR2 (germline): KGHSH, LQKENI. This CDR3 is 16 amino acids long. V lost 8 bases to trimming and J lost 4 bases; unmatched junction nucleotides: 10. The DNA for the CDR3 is TGTGCCAGCACTCCCCTTGCTAGCGGGGGCACCGGGGAGCTGTTTTTT. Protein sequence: CASTPLASGGTGELFF.

In nucleotides, the CDR3 is TGTGCCACCAGCAGAGATCGGACTAGCGGGCAAGAGACCCAGTACTTC. It codes for CATSRDRTSGQETQYF. The rearrangement uses TRBV15 and TRBJ2-5; 11 bases match TRBD2. J lost 2 bases, V lost 0 bases, and 2 bases had no gene match. Per the germline V gene, CDR1 is LNHNV and CDR2 is YYDKDF (reference sequence). The CDR3 loop spans 16 amino acids.

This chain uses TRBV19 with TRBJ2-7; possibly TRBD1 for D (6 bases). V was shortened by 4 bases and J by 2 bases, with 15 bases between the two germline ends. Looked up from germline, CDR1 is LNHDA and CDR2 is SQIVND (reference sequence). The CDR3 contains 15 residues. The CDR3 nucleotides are TGTGCCAGTAGTAACTTATTCGGACAGCCCTACGAGCAGTACTTC. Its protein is CASSNLFGQPYEQYF.

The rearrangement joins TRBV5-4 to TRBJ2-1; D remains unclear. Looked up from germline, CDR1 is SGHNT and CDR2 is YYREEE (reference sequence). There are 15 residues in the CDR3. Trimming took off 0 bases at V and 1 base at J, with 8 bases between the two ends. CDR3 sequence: CASSLAPVSYNEQFF. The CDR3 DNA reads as TGTGCCAGCAGCTTGGCACCAGTATCCTACAATGAGCAGTTCTTC.